The 22 T cell receptor beta chains below come from one sample, sequenced in a study of regulatory T cells in long-lasting Graves disease. Sample time point: persistent/refractory GD, antithyroid drugs over 5 years with positive TRAb. RNA isolated from PBMCs was used to make the TCR library. The authors built TCR beta libraries using iRepertoire HTBI primers and Arm-PCR of CDR3 regions. TCRdb re-analysed the multiplex PCR reads in MiXCR, keeping a single row per CDR3 protein. There are 450,000 or so distinct CDR3 sequences in the sample; around 21% occur only once, and 7% to 9.5% lies in the top ten. Material: peripheral blood mononuclear cells (PBMCs), obtained when the disease was refractory, from a patient treated with antithyroid drugs. The receptor set was obtained from a female donor with Graves disease.

The V gene is TRBV9, the J gene TRBJ2-7; TRBD1 might be the D (6 bases). The CDR3 spans 16 residues. Germline V gene data show CDR1 as SGDLS and CDR2 as YYNGEE. Trimming shortened V by 0 bases and J by 3 bases, and 16 bases separated the two germline ends. The CDR3 here is CASSVGNRAADYEQYF. In nucleotides, the CDR3 is TGTGCCAGCAGCGTAGGGAACAGGGCGGCAGACTACGAGCAGTACTTC.

This clonotype has at least ten counts. This rearrangement joins TRBV6-1 to TRBJ1-1; D possibly corresponds to TRBD1 (5 bases). The CDR3 is 13 amino acids. The V and J ends lost 6 bases and 6 bases respectively, with 14 bases between them. The germline V gene encodes CDR1 MNHNS and CDR2 SASEGT. The CDR3 loop is CASRNGGSAEAFF. For the CDR3, the DNA is TGTGCCAGCAGGAATGGGGGATCAGCTGAAGCTTTCTTT.

This clonotype has just a few counts. The rearrangement joins TRBV2 to TRBJ2-1, with a possible D match to TRBD1 (5 bases). CDR3 length equals 16 residues. CDR1 and CDR2 from the germline V gene are SNHLY and FYNNEI. Trimming removed 3 bases from V and 4 bases from J, with 16 bases in between. This chain's CDR3 is CASSEGQGPRYNEQFF. As DNA, the CDR3 is TGTGCCAGCAGTGAGGGGCAGGGCCCCCGGTACAATGAGCAGTTCTTC.

This clonotype occurred a few times. This rearrangement joins TRBV6-1 to TRBJ1-1, with 7 bases aligning to TRBD1. Germline V gives CDR1 MNHNS, CDR2 SASEGT. V lost 5 bases, J lost 0 bases, and 6 bases stayed unmatched. The CDR3 is 15 residues long. CDR3 bases: TGTGCCAGCAGTATGGGACAGATTTTGAACACTGAAGCTTTCTTT. It codes for CASSMGQILNTEAFF.

V gene TRBV20-1 combines with J gene TRBJ2-1; 8 bases align to TRBD2. Germline CDR1 DFQATT, CDR2 SNEGSKA (reference sequence). Trimming took 1 base from V and 6 from J; bases not matched to a gene: 5. The CDR3 extends over 14 amino acids. The CDR3 DNA reads as TGCAGTGCTAGAGGCCAGCGGGAGTTCAATGAGCAGTTCTTC. Encoded protein: CSARGQREFNEQFF.

The chain couples TRBV5-1 to TRBJ2-7; 9 nucleotides agree with TRBD2. The CDR3 is 15 amino acids. J gave up 4 bases and V 0 bases, and 5 bases lay outside the gene matches. Germline V gene sequence: CDR1 SGHRS, CDR2 YFSETQ. The CDR3 loop is CASSLELAGIYEQYF. The CDR3 bases are TGCGCCAGCAGCTTGGAGCTAGCGGGGATTTACGAGCAGTACTTC.

Comments on this clonotype: At one end, the junction sequence differs from germline, possibly due to a read error. The V and J genes are TRBV28 and TRBJ1-1; D ambiguous. From germline, CDR1 is MDHEN and CDR2 SYDVKM. The CDR3 runs to 11 residues. CDR3 protein: CASSLQFEALF. Here the CDR3 DNA reads TGTGCCAGCAGTCTTCAATTTGAAGCTCTCTTT.

There are many counts of this clonotype. The chain joins TRBV6-5 to TRBJ1-2, with TRBD1 matching 7 bases. CDR1 is MNHEY, CDR2 SVGAGI, per germline. V gave up 0 bases and J gave up 0 bases; unmatched junction bases: 13. The CDR3 is 19 residues long. The CDR3 bases are TGTGCCAGCAGTTACTCTTCGGGTAGGACAGGCAAGGCTAACTATGGCTACACCTTC. This codes for CASSYSSGRTGKANYGYTF.

This chain uses TRBV29-1 with TRBJ2-7; D is perhaps TRBD2 (5 bases). Trimming stripped 6 bases from V and 0 bases from J, with 18 bases between. This CDR3 is 15 amino acids long. Per germline, CDR1 SQVTM and CDR2 ANQGSEA. The CDR3 reads CSVAPGERNSYEQYF. DNA of the CDR3: TGCAGCGTCGCCCCTGGGGAGCGGAACTCCTACGAGCAGTACTTC.

This clonotype was seen at least ten times. The gene calls are TRBV19 and TRBJ1-1; D uncertain. Trimming took 6 bases from V and 1 from J, leaving 9 bases between them. Germline CDR1 is LNHDA and CDR2 is SQIVND (reference sequence). CDR3 length: 13 residues. CDR3 nucleotide sequence: TGTGCCAGTAGCCCCTCTTCGAACACTGAAGCTTTCTTT. Protein: CASSPSSNTEAFF. The full variable domain, its missing parts supplied by reference TRBV19 and TRBJ1-1, is DGGITQSPKYLFRKEGQNVTLSCEQNLNHDAMYWYRQDPGQGLRLIYYSQIVNDFQKGDIAEGYSVSREKKESFPLTVTSAQKNPTAFYLCASSPSSNTEAFFGQGTRLTVV.

This clonotype was counted only a few times. The rearrangement uses TRBV11-2 and TRBJ2-3; 7 positions match TRBD2. This CDR3 is built from 16 residues. Germline CDR1 SGHAT, CDR2 FQNNGV. Germline trimming cut 2 bases from V and 2 bases from J; bases unmatched to any gene: 7. The CDR3 nucleotides are TGTGCCAGCAGCTTACTAGCGGCTCAGCACACAGATACGCAGTATTTT. Encoded protein: CASSLLAAQHTDTQYF.

This clonotype was seen ten or more times. The genes are TRBV20-1 and TRBJ1-2, with D perhaps TRBD1 (5 bases). The CDR3 extends over 14 amino acids. From germline, CDR1 is DFQATT and CDR2 SNEGSKA (reference sequence). Trimming pared 5 bases from V and 1 base from J, leaving 14 bases between. The CDR3 nucleotides are TGCAGTGCTGAACCCGGGACTGGTAACTATGGCTACACCTTC. Amino acid sequence: CSAEPGTGNYGYTF.

The chain joins TRBV2 to TRBJ2-1, with TRBD1 matching over 7 bases. The CDR3 runs 16 residues. Trimming cost V 3 bases and J 3 bases; bases outside gene matches: 8. Germline loops: CDR1 SNHLY, CDR2 FYNNEI. The CDR3: CASSESIDRDYNEQFF. The CDR3 region has the DNA TGTGCCAGCAGTGAGTCGATAGACAGGGACTACAATGAGCAGTTCTTC.

This clonotype was observed many times. The chain couples TRBV6-1 to TRBJ1-5; D is uncertain. V shed 6 bases and J shed 0 bases, with 12 bases lying between them. The germline CDR1 and CDR2 sequences are MNHNS and SASEGT. The CDR3 is 15 residues long. The chain's CDR3 is CASRIVSYSNQPQHF. CDR3 sequence (DNA): TGTGCCAGCAGGATAGTTTCTTATAGCAATCAGCCCCAGCATTTT.

This clonotype was picked up a small number of times. The chain links TRBV29-1 to TRBJ1-3; D is unclear. The V gene's germline CDR1 is SQVTM and CDR2 ANQGSEA. CDR3 size: 12 residues. V lost 3 bases to trimming and J lost 4 bases, with 7 bases between them. The CDR3 DNA is TGCAGCGTTGAGGCTGGCGGAAACACCATATATTTT. Protein: CSVEAGGNTIYF.

In its sample, this clonotype was seen many times. The chain links TRBV14 to TRBJ1-2, with 11 bases identical to TRBD1. Germline trimming cut 0 bases from V and 4 bases from J; bases unmatched to any gene: 1. This CDR3 spans 15 amino acids. Germline assignment: CDR1 SGHDN and CDR2 FVKESK. The CDR3 here is CASSQEGQGGYGYTF. The CDR3 DNA reads as TGTGCCAGCAGCCAAGAGGGACAGGGGGGCTATGGCTACACCTTC.

This clonotype was observed a few times. This chain links TRBV20-1 with TRBJ1-5, with 9 bases aligning to TRBD1. There are 16 residues in the CDR3. The germline CDR1 and CDR2 sequences are DFQATT and SNEGSKA (reference sequence). Unmatched junction bases numbered 13, after V lost 0 bases and J lost 10 bases. CDR3 nucleotides: TGCAGTGCTAGAGATGGTCGGCGGACAGGGGATAACCCCCAGCATTTT. This sequence encodes CSARDGRRTGDNPQHF.

The chain uses TRBV2 and TRBJ1-4; 10 bases fit TRBD1. Germline V gene sequence: CDR1 SNHLY, CDR2 FYNNEI. J lost 1 base, V lost 5 bases, and 10 bases had no gene match. This CDR3 region has 18 residues. CDR3 nucleotide sequence: TGTGCCAGCAGTCTCCCCGGGACAGGGGACTTAACTAATGAAAAACTGTTTTTT. This codes for CASSLPGTGDLTNEKLFF.

The chain joins TRBV27 to TRBJ2-1, with D tentatively TRBD1 (6 bases). The germline V gene has CDR1 MNHEY and CDR2 SMNVEV (reference sequence). This CDR3 spans 14 amino acids. V was trimmed by 7 bases and J by 8 bases, leaving 18 bases between them. The CDR3 loop is CASTTIPGVHEQFF. DNA for the CDR3: TGTGCCAGCACCACCATCCCAGGGGTGCATGAGCAGTTCTTC.

This clonotype appeared a few times. This chain uses TRBV10-3 with TRBJ1-1; maybe TRBD1 (5 bases). The CDR3 totals 16 residues. Per germline, CDR1 ENHRY and CDR2 SYGVKD. Between the trimmed V and J ends, which lost 1 base and 5 bases, there was a span of 17 bases. The CDR3 spells CAISELHRDEKTEAFF. The CDR3 DNA follows: TGTGCCATCAGTGAGTTGCACCGGGACGAGAAGACTGAAGCTTTCTTT.

This clonotype was detected many times. V and J are TRBV7-8 and TRBJ2-7; TRBD2 aligns across 13 bases. The CDR3 consists of 16 residues. The ends lost 5 bases at V and 3 bases at J; junction bases unmatched: 7. CDR1 is SGHVS and CDR2 is FQNEAQ in the germline V gene. The CDR3 sequence is CASSPARLAGGYEQYF. The CDR3 DNA is TGTGCCAGCAGCCCAGCCAGACTAGCGGGAGGCTACGAGCAGTACTTC.

V gene TRBV19 combines with J gene TRBJ1-5; 9 positions match TRBD1. The CDR3 covers 12 residues. CDR1 LNHDA and CDR2 SQIVND come from the germline V gene (reference sequence). The ends lost 10 bases at V and 11 bases at J; junction bases unmatched: 9. Here the CDR3 reads CATGDRVSSQHF. Here the CDR3 DNA reads TGTGCCACAGGGGACAGGGTCTCGTCCCAGCATTTT. Full variable domain (remainder filled in from reference TRBV19 and TRBJ1-5): DGGITQSPKYLFRKEGQNVTLSCEQNLNHDAMYWYRQDPGQGLRLIYYSQIVNDFQKGDIAEGYSVSREKKESFPLTVTSAQKNPTAFYLCATGDRVSSQHFGDGTRLSIL.